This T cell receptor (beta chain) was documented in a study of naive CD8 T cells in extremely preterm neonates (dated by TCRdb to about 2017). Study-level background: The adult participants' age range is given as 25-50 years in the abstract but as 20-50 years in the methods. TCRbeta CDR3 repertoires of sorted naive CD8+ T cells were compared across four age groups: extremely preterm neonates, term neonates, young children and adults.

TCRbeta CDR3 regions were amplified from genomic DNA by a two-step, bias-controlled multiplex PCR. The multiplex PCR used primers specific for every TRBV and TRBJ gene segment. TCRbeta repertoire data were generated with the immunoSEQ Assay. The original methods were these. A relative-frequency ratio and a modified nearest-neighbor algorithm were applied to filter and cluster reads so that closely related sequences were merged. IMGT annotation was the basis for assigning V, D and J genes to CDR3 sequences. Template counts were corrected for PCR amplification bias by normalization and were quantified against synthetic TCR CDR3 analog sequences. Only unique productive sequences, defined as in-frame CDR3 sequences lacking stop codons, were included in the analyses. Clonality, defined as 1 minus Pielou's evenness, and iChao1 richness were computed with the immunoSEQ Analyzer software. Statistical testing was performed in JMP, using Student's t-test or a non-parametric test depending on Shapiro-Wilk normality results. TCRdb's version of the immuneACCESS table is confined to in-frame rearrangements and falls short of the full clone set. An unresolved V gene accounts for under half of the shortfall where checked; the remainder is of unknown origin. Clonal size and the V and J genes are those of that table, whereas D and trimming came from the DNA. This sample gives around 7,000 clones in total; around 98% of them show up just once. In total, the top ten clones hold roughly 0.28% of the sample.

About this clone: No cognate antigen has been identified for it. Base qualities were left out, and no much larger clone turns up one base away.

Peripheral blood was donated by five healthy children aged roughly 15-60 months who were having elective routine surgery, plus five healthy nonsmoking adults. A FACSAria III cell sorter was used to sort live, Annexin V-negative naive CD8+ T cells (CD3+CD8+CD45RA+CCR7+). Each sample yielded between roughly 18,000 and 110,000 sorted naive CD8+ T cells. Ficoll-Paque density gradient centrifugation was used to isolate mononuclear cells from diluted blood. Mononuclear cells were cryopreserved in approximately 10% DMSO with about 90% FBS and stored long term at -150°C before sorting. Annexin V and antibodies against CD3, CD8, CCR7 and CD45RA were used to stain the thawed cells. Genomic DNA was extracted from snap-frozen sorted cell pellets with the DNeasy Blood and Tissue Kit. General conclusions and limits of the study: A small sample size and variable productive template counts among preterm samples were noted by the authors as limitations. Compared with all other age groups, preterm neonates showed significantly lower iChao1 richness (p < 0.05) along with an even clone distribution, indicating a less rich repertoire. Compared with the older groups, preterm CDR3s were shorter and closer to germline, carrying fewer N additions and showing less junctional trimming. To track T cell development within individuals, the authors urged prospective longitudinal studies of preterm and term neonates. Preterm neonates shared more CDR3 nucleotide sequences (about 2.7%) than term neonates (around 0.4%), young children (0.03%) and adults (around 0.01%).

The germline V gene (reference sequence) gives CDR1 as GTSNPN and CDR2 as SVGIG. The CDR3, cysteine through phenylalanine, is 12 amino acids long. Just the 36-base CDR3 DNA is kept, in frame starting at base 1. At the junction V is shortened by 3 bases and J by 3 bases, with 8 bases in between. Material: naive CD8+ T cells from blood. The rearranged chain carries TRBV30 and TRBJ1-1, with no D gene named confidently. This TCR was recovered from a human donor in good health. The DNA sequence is TGTGCCTGGAGCCCCGCGGACACTGAAGCTTTCTTT. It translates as CAWSPADTEAFF.